There are many counts of the clone carrying this TCR beta chain. Its antigen remains unknown. This specimen belongs to a study of CD8 T cells in ankylosing spondylitis. Quantitative molecular-barcoded 5'-RACE generated the TCR beta libraries. From the 5' RACE reads, TCRdb called clonotypes with MiXCR, one entry per CDR3 protein. The repertoire holds about 250,000 distinct CDR3 sequences, 8% to 10% seen once, with more than 4.5% in the top ten. The CDR3 is made up of 13 amino acids. Trimming shortened V by 0 bases and J by 6 bases, and 7 bases separated the two germline ends. Germline V CDR1 and CDR2: LNHNV, YYDKDF (reference sequence). General study points: With a CD8+ phenotype, disease-linked clones were relatively rare in peripheral blood. As reported, disease-linked clones showed significant enrichment in matched ankylosing spondylitis synovial fluid. Seven to nine highly homologous variants made up a TCR beta motif, and this motif appeared characteristic of ankylosing spondylitis blood.

The sequence was collected from a female donor with ankylosing spondylitis or in good health (not recorded which). This chain uses TRBV15 with TRBJ2-3; D remains unclear. The sample was blood, either unsorted or a sorted T cell fraction (not recorded which). As DNA, the CDR3 is TGTGCCACCAGCAGAGATCTTTTGGATACGCAGTATTTT. Encoded protein: CATSRDLLDTQYF.